The 5 T cell receptor beta chains in this list originate from one sample, sequenced in a study of cytomegalovirus exposure and HLA in healthy donors. With 60 Vbeta and 13 Jbeta primers, the PCR was carried out. Profiled with immunoSEQ multiplex PCR; TCRdb holds only in-frame clones, not every one. The sample records about 30,000 clones, 85% to 90% being singletons. The material sequenced was PBMCs. The receptors stem from a boy between 10 and 17 years old in good health and CMV-seronegative.

The CDR3 loop reads CASSRPGGPSSYNSPLHF. The CDR3 region has the DNA TGTGCCAGCTCACGACCGGGGGGACCGAGCTCCTATAATTCACCCCTCCACTTT. This chain links TRBV5-6 with TRBJ1-6, with D maybe TRBD1 (5 bases). Deletions cut 7 bases from V and 0 bases from J, with 20 bases between. This CDR3 has 18 residues. Germline V gene sequence: CDR1 SGHDT, CDR2 YYEEEE.

The rearrangement joins TRBV2 to TRBJ2-2; D ambiguous. The V end lost 7 bases, the J end lost 6 bases, and 15 bases lay between the germline ends. CDR3 length: 14 residues. The germline V gene has CDR1 SNHLY and CDR2 FYNNEI. The DNA for the CDR3 is TGTGCCAGCAAGGCAGGTACACTTTCCGGGGAGCTGTTTTTT. Translating gives CASKAGTLSGELFF.

By its share, this clone is medium-sized. This sequence joins TRBV11-1 and TRBJ1-1; D gene ambiguous. The CDR3 spans 13 residues. V was trimmed by 5 bases and J by 4 bases, leaving 11 bases between them. Germline V gene data show CDR1 as SGHAT and CDR2 as FQDESV (reference sequence). The CDR3 protein is CASSDSYRTEAFF. Written as DNA, the CDR3 is TGTGCCAGCAGCGATAGTTATCGCACTGAAGCTTTCTTT.

This CDR3 is CASSRFMGGADTQYF. In DNA, the CDR3 is TGTGCCAGCAGTAGGTTTATGGGGGGTGCAGATACGCAGTATTTT. The chain is built from TRBV27 and TRBJ2-3; perhaps TRBD2 as D (6 bases). Germline-derived CDR1 and CDR2 are MNHEY and SMNVEV (reference sequence). The length of the CDR3 is 15 residues. V lost 5 bases and J lost 4, with 16 bases in between.

The rearrangement links TRBV6-4 to TRBJ2-3; tentative D call: TRBD2 (5 bases). The germline V gene has CDR1 MRHNA and CDR2 SNTAGT. This CDR3 is 15 amino acids long. With 5 bases removed from V and 2 bases from J, the gap between germline ends came to 14 bases. This CDR3 is CASSFSVEVTDTQYF. For the CDR3, the DNA is TGTGCCAGCAGTTTTTCTGTGGAGGTCACAGATACGCAGTATTTT.